The 32 T cell receptor beta chains below all came from one sample that was sequenced in a study of blood T cell repertoires in COVID-19. Assay used: immunoSEQ multiplex PCR; TCRdb lists only in-frame clones, some missing. The sample lists more than 250,000 clones; 86% were seen once. Material for sequencing was PBMCs or T cells enriched from blood (not recorded which). The receptors were gathered from a woman aged 18-29 years who had recovered from COVID-19.

This chain uses TRBV11-2 with TRBJ2-7; unclear D gene. Trimming cost V 6 bases and J 3 bases, with 18 bases left between them. Germline-derived CDR1 and CDR2 are SGHAT and FQNNGV. The CDR3 is 15 residues long. CDR3 loop: CASRPRVQHFYEQYF. DNA for the CDR3: TGTGCCAGCAGACCACGGGTCCAACACTTCTACGAGCAGTACTTC. The full variable domain, rest sourced from reference TRBV11-2 and TRBJ2-7, is EAGVAQSPRYKIIEKRQSVAFWCNPISGHATLYWYQQILGQGPKLLIQFQNNGVVDDSQLPKDRFSAERLKGVDSTLKIQPAKLEDSAVYLCASRPRVQHFYEQYFGPGTRLTVT.

On this clone itself: This likely came from a read error, as a far larger clone is one base away. This chain connects TRBV5-5 to TRBJ2-7, with 9 bases identical to TRBD1. CDR3 length: 15 residues. Losses at the gene ends were 0 bases for V and 2 bases for J; bases not matched to a gene: 3. Germline V gene data show CDR1 as SGHKS and CDR2 as YYEKEE (reference sequence). The CDR3 loop is CASSLGTGGPYEQYF. CDR3 nucleotides: TGTGCCAGCAGCTTGGGAACAGGGGGCCCCTACGAGCAGTACTTC. Using reference TRBV5-5 and TRBJ2-7 for the parts outside the CDR3, the full variable domain is DAGVTQSPTHLIKTRGQQVTLRCSPISGHKSVSWYQQVLGQGPQFIFQYYEKEERGRGNFPDRFSARQFPNYSSELNVNALLLGDSALYLCASSLGTGGPYEQYFGPGTRLTVT.

This clone came up a few times. The chain employs TRBV2 and TRBJ2-7, with 10 bases fitting TRBD2. With V trimmed by 7 bases and J by 4 bases, 10 bases remained unmatched. Germline CDR1 is SNHLY and CDR2 is FYNNEI. The CDR3 length is 15 residues. The CDR3 DNA is TGTGCCAGCAAAGAGCGGGAGGGCCATGTTTACGAGCAGTACTTC. Protein: CASKEREGHVYEQYF.

This clone occurred once. The chain employs TRBV7-9 and TRBJ1-1, with D unclear. V lost 1 base to trimming and J lost 1 base, with 10 bases between them. From germline, CDR1 is SEHNR and CDR2 FQNEAQ (reference sequence). The CDR3 is 15 amino acids. CDR3: CASSLVTGTNTEAFF. DNA of the CDR3: TGTGCCAGCAGCTTAGTAACGGGAACGAACACTGAAGCTTTCTTT.

This chain connects TRBV29-1 to TRBJ1-1; 8 nucleotides line up with TRBD1. There are 15 residues in the CDR3. CDR1 and CDR2 (germline): SQVTM, ANQGSEA. The ends lost 4 bases at V and 5 bases at J; junction bases unmatched: 12. The CDR3 DNA is TGCAGCGTTGCTTACCCTGGACAGGGCAGGACTGAAGCTTTCTTT. Protein sequence: CSVAYPGQGRTEAFF.

This sequence joins TRBV7-2 and TRBJ2-7; 8 bases agree with TRBD2. The junction had 8 bases not matched to a gene; V was cut back by 7 bases and J by 0 bases. The CDR3 is 15 amino acids. CDR1 is SGHTA and CDR2 is FQGNSA in the germline V gene. CDR3 protein: CASTTGGGISYEQYF. The CDR3 nucleotides are TGTGCCAGCACCACCGGGGGGGGGATCTCCTACGAGCAGTACTTC.

This clone was seen a single time. The chain couples TRBV5-4 to TRBJ1-2, with D unresolved. With 0 bases removed from V and 3 bases from J, the gap between germline ends came to 12 bases. This CDR3 has 15 residues. Germline V gives CDR1 SGHNT, CDR2 YYREEE (reference sequence). CDR3 protein: CASSLAGTGDYGYTF. DNA of the CDR3: TGTGCCAGCAGCTTGGCCGGCACCGGGGACTATGGCTACACCTTC.

The chain has TRBV15 and TRBJ1-5, with TRBD1 matching 8 bases. Germline CDR1 and CDR2: LNHNV and YYDKDF (reference sequence). This CDR3 is 15 amino acids long. The V and J ends lost 6 bases and 1 base, in that order; junction bases with no gene match: 5. The CDR3 loop reads CATSPDRESNQPQHF. The CDR3 nucleotides are TGTGCCACCAGTCCGGACAGGGAAAGCAATCAGCCCCAGCATTTT.

The gene calls are TRBV5-1 and TRBJ2-7, with TRBD1 identical over 11 bases. The trim removed 4 bases at V and 5 bases at J, leaving 5 bases unmatched. Germline-derived CDR1 and CDR2 are SGHRS and YFSETQ. The CDR3 has 14 residues. The CDR3: CASSHRDRGDEQYF. The CDR3 DNA reads as TGCGCCAGCAGCCACCGGGACAGGGGGGACGAGCAGTACTTC.

DNA for the CDR3: TGTGCCAGTAGTTTCTCCGGGACAGGTGCCTCTGGAAACACCATATATTTT. Translated: CASSFSGTGASGNTIYF. The chain couples TRBV19 to TRBJ1-3, with 8 positions matching TRBD1. This CDR3 has 17 residues. Germline values: CDR1 LNHDA, CDR2 SQIVND (reference sequence). J lost 0 bases, V lost 5 bases, and 9 bases had no gene match.

This clone came up a few times. The rearrangement uses TRBV28 and TRBJ2-7, with TRBD2 as a possible D gene (7 bases). The germline gives CDR1 MDHEN, CDR2 SYDVKM. Trimming left V 2 bases short and J 3 bases short, with 17 bases between. The CDR3 has 16 residues. In nucleotides, the CDR3 is TGTGCCAGCAGTTTAAGGGGGGGCTCGAGTCTCTACGAGCAGTACTTC. This translates into CASSLRGGSSLYEQYF.

The chain recombines TRBV19 with TRBJ2-2; D gene ambiguous. Germline loops: CDR1 LNHDA, CDR2 SQIVND (reference sequence). CDR3 size: 17 residues. Trimming left V 1 base short and J 6 bases short, with 18 bases between. The DNA of the CDR3 is TGTGCCAGTAGTATAGCGTCGTCTCCCGTCCTCTCCGGGGAGCTGTTTTTT. This encodes CASSIASSPVLSGELFF.

The V call is TRBV6-5, the J call TRBJ1-3; TRBD1 is a possible D gene (6 bases). Germline loops: CDR1 MNHEY, CDR2 SVGAGI. Trimming took 2 bases from V and 14 from J, leaving 10 bases between them. The CDR3 extends over 11 amino acids. In DNA, the CDR3 is TGTGCCAGCAGTTACGGGGGCCTGGTATATTTT. Its protein product is CASSYGGLVYF.

The chain recombines TRBV19 with TRBJ2-1; TRBD2 matches at 9 bases. The junction had 3 bases not matched to a gene; V was cut back by 0 bases and J by 12 bases. The CDR3 totals 13 residues. The germline V gene encodes CDR1 LNHDA and CDR2 SQIVND (reference sequence). The CDR3 is CASSIDLAGRQFF. The CDR3 DNA follows: TGTGCCAGTAGTATAGATCTAGCGGGACGGCAGTTCTTC.

The chain employs TRBV5-8 and TRBJ2-1; tentative D call: TRBD2 (6 bases). With 1 base removed from V and 8 bases from J, the gap between germline ends came to 10 bases. The CDR3 loop spans 13 amino acids. In germline, CDR1 is SGHTS, CDR2 YDEGEE. The CDR3 region has the DNA TGTGCCAGCAGCTTGTTGAGGGAGGATGAGCAGTTCTTC. Translating gives CASSLLREDEQFF.

CDR3 sequence (DNA): TGCAGCGTAGGGACAGCTAACACCGGGGAGCTGTTTTTT. Amino acids: CSVGTANTGELFF. The rearrangement uses TRBV29-1 and TRBJ2-2, with TRBD1 matching over 7 bases. J gave up 2 bases and V 6 bases, and 3 bases lay outside the gene matches. This CDR3 comprises 13 residues. Germline V lookup: CDR1 SQVTM, CDR2 ANQGSEA.

V gene TRBV6-6 combines with J gene TRBJ2-7; D not certain. The V end lost 4 bases, the J end lost 0 bases, and 10 bases lay between the germline ends. The CDR3 contains 14 residues. Germline CDR1 MNHNY, CDR2 SVGAGI (reference sequence). The CDR3 spells CASSSSESSYEQYF. DNA of the CDR3: TGTGCCAGCAGTTCGTCTGAGAGCTCCTACGAGCAGTACTTC.

The chain uses TRBV3-1 (or the pseudogene TRBV3-2) and TRBJ1-5; possible D gene TRBD1, 5 bases. CDR1 and CDR2 from the germline V gene are LGHDT and YNNKEL (reference sequence). CDR3 length: 13 amino acids. V lost 3 bases and J lost 6, with 9 bases in between. CDR3 sequence reads: CASSQGRPQPQHF. DNA of the CDR3: TGTGCCAGCAGCCAGGGGCGTCCTCAGCCCCAGCATTTT.

The J gene is TRBJ1-1, the V gene TRBV3-1 (or the pseudogene TRBV3-2), with 7 bases aligning to TRBD1. The CDR3 runs 18 residues. Germline values: CDR1 LGHDT, CDR2 YNNKEL (reference sequence). The trim removed 6 bases at V and 1 base at J, leaving 17 bases unmatched. CDR3 sequence reads: CASSLSPGSGGRNTEAFF. The CDR3 DNA is TGTGCCAGCAGTCTCAGCCCAGGGTCAGGGGGTAGGAACACTGAAGCTTTCTTT.

The chain has TRBV6-5 and TRBJ2-7; 11 bases align to TRBD2. CDR3 length: 15 amino acids. Germline V gene data show CDR1 as MNHEY and CDR2 as SVGAGI. The ends lost 5 bases at V and 7 bases at J; junction bases unmatched: 10. The CDR3 region has the DNA TGTGCCAGCAGTCGCTTTGTAGCGGGAGGGCCAGAGCAGTACTTC. Translated, it gives CASSRFVAGGPEQYF.

Here the CDR3 DNA reads TGTGCCAGCAGTTCGCCGGGCAGAACACTAGAAGAGCAGTACTTC. It encodes CASSSPGRTLEEQYF. This chain joins TRBV27 and TRBJ2-7; tentative D call: TRBD2 (5 bases). Germline assignment: CDR1 MNHEY and CDR2 SMNVEV (reference sequence). This CDR3 comprises 15 residues. Trimming took off 4 bases at V and 7 bases at J, with 20 bases between the two ends.

Note on this clone: The junction shows a germline mismatch at one end, possibly a read error. The chain has TRBV27 and TRBJ2-7; 13 bases are a match to TRBD2. Germline V gene sequence: CDR1 MNHEY, CDR2 SMNVEV (reference sequence). The CDR3 totals 15 residues. The CDR3 DNA reads TGTGTCAGCAGGCCGGGACTAGCGGGGCCCTACGAGCAGTACTTC. This codes for CVSRPGLAGPYEQYF.

V is TRBV7-9 and J is TRBJ2-5; 8 positions agree with TRBD1. The CDR3 length is 15 residues. V was pared by 5 bases and J by 5 bases, with 10 bases of the junction left unmatched. Germline V gene data show CDR1 as SEHNR and CDR2 as FQNEAQ (reference sequence). The CDR3 region is CASSGGQGRAETQYF. The CDR3 DNA is TGTGCCAGCAGCGGAGGACAGGGAAGAGCGGAGACCCAGTACTTC.

Written as DNA, the CDR3 is TGTGCCAGCAGTCCCCGGCGGGGTCAGCCCCAGCATTTT. Translating it yields CASSPRRGQPQHF. This sequence joins TRBV28 and TRBJ1-5; D uncertain. Trimming took 5 bases from V and 6 from J, leaving 11 bases between them. Germline V gene lookup returns CDR1 MDHEN and CDR2 SYDVKM. The CDR3 has 13 amino acids. The full variable domain, rest sourced from reference TRBV28 and TRBJ1-5, is DVKVTQSSRYLVKRTGEKVFLECVQDMDHENMFWYRQDPGLGLRLIYFSYDVKMKEKGDIPEGYSVSREKKERFSLILESASTNQTSMYLCASSPRRGQPQHFGDGTRLSIL.

This chain connects TRBV28 to TRBJ2-1; TRBD2 might be the D (6 bases). Germline-derived CDR1 and CDR2 are MDHEN and SYDVKM. The CDR3 is made up of 13 amino acids. The V gene lost 8 bases and the J gene lost 4 bases, with 12 bases spanning the gap. The CDR3 reads CASERLDYNEQFF. CDR3 DNA sequence: TGTGCCAGCGAAAGACTAGATTACAATGAGCAGTTCTTC.

The chain carries TRBV30 and TRBJ1-1, with 7 positions matching TRBD1. This CDR3 has 12 residues. J lost 3 bases, V lost 4 bases, and 2 bases had no gene match. Germline V gene lookup returns CDR1 GTSNPN and CDR2 SVGIG (reference sequence). The CDR3 loop is CAWNTGDTEAFF. CDR3 bases: TGTGCCTGGAATACAGGGGACACTGAAGCTTTCTTT.

This clone was found once. The chain joins TRBV19 to TRBJ2-2; weak D call: TRBD2 (5 bases). The CDR3 loop spans 14 amino acids. Trimming cost V 11 bases and J 6 bases, with 19 bases left between them. The germline V gene encodes CDR1 LNHDA and CDR2 SQIVND (reference sequence). In DNA, the CDR3 is TGTGCCGCGGAAGCCCCGGGAAGCGCCGGGGAGCTGTTTTTT. Protein product: CAAEAPGSAGELFF.

V and J are TRBV6-5 and TRBJ1-2, with D possibly TRBD1 on 6 matching bases. Germline CDR1 is MNHEY and CDR2 is SVGAGI. Trimming took 6 bases from V and 8 from J, leaving 16 bases between them. The CDR3 consists of 13 residues. CDR3 amino acids: CASSPVGAEGYTF. In nucleotides, the CDR3 is TGTGCCAGCAGCCCCGTGGGGGCGGAAGGCTACACCTTC.

This clone has a single count. V usage is TRBV18 and J usage is TRBJ1-5; the D is unclear. V lost 6 bases, J lost 3 bases, and 12 bases lay in between. Germline loops: CDR1 KGHSH, CDR2 LQKENI. This CDR3 region has 14 residues. The CDR3 coding sequence is TGTGCCAGCTCCTCCGCGGGTTCCAATCAGCCCCAGCATTTT. This codes for CASSSAGSNQPQHF.

This clone has a single count. V usage is TRBV19 and J usage is TRBJ2-1; TRBD2 aligns across 10 bases. The V and J ends lost 7 bases and 6 bases, in that order; junction bases with no gene match: 9. The germline gives CDR1 LNHDA, CDR2 SQIVND (reference sequence). CDR3 length: 15 amino acids. CDR3 residues: CASTSLAGARNEQFF. Here the CDR3 DNA reads TGTGCCAGTACTAGTCTAGCGGGGGCTCGCAATGAGCAGTTCTTC.

The rearrangement uses TRBV7-3 and TRBJ2-1, with TRBD1 matching 7 bases. Germline lookup yields CDR1 SGHTA and CDR2 FQGTGA. The CDR3 has 17 amino acids. Unmatched junction bases numbered 6, after V lost 1 base and J lost 0 bases. CDR3 in DNA: TGTGCCAGCAGCTTAAATACAGGGGCGAGCTCCTACAATGAGCAGTTCTTC. Residues: CASSLNTGASSYNEQFF.

This sequence joins TRBV7-9 and TRBJ1-1; D is ambiguous. Germline loops: CDR1 SEHNR, CDR2 FQNEAQ (reference sequence). The CDR3 consists of 13 residues. V shed 1 base and J shed 1 base, with 4 bases lying between them. The CDR3 here is CASSLVQNTEAFF. The CDR3 nucleotides are TGTGCCAGCAGCTTAGTACAGAACACTGAAGCTTTCTTT.